The sequence of this TCR beta chain was determined in a study of cytomegalovirus exposure and HLA in healthy donors. Regarding the study as a whole: Cytomegalovirus-associated TCR beta chains were listed, numbering roughly 150.

Between the trimmed V and J ends, which lost 4 bases and 0 bases, there was a span of 16 bases. The CDR3 length is 16 residues. Per germline, CDR1 SGHAT and CDR2 FQDESV (reference sequence). Researchers ran the PCR with 60 Vbeta and 13 Jbeta primers. Sequenced by immunoSEQ multiplex PCR; TCRdb stores in-frame clones only, minus some. The sample has around 60,000 clones. A note on this clone: The antigen is undetermined.

The sequence derives from a woman younger than 30 in good health and CMV-seronegative. The material sequenced was PBMCs. This chain uses TRBV11-1 with TRBJ2-7; D unresolved. Here the CDR3 DNA reads TGTGCCAGCAGCTCCCCTTATGACACGAGCTCCTACGAGCAGTACTTC. Protein: CASSSPYDTSSYEQYF.